This note documents a single TCR beta chain sequence. Its binding antigen is unknown. No qualities accompany the bases; no much larger clone lies one base away. The data belong to a study of blood T cell repertoires in COVID-19 (dated by TCRdb to 2020 to 2021). Turning to the overall study: The collaborator samples originated in the United States, Italy and Spain and spanned the acute and convalescent phases of COVID-19. The samples were drawn from the first 160 participants of the ongoing ImmuneRACE study and from under 1,500 subjects provided by 6 global collaborators. Nearly every sample came with metadata listing a de-identified subject ID, COVID-19 status, age in years and sex. The repertoires were made available in a free public database intended to serve as a resource for research on the immune response to SARS-CoV-2. The prospective study material was composed of cDNA or gDNA derived from T cells, B-cell-depleted T cells, or PBMCs. Where available, HLA class I and class II types were obtained from metadata supplied by the sample provider rather than from assay-based typing. The dataset comprised deeply sampled blood TCRbeta repertoires from subjects exposed to, actively infected with, or recovered from COVID-19. Here is what the overall study found, with its caveats: The amount of clinical and demographic metadata varied by source and participant and was provided uncurated.

Each collaborating institution followed its own protocols to collect whole blood in K2EDTA tubes. For TCRbeta analysis, collaborator samples were shipped as frozen whole blood, as isolated PBMCs, or as DNA extracted from either sample type. TCRbeta CDR3 regions were amplified from genomic DNA using the immunoSEQ Assay, a bias-controlled multiplex PCR. The original pipeline was this. The number of nucleated cells in each sample was estimated by amplification of reference gene primers within the assay. To quantify the absolute abundance of each unique TCRbeta CDR3 rearrangement, sequence reads were collapsed and filtered. For each sample, productive Simpson clonality was calculated as the square root of Simpson's diversity index across productive rearrangements. TCRdb retrieved this table from immuneACCESS and kept in-frame rearrangements only. Not all clones are present; in checked studies, unresolved V genes account for under half, and no reason is known for the remainder. V, J and clone size reflect that table, while D and trimming were determined from the DNA. The sample table contains about 110,000 clones; only one count was recorded for approximately 88% of them. 6.8% of the sample goes to the ten largest clones.

Including the terminal cysteine and phenylalanine, the CDR3 comprises 13 residues. Just CDR3 DNA is preserved here, 39 bases in frame from base 1. Cut back by 5 bases and 8 bases, the V and J ends lie 15 bases apart. From the germline V gene (reference sequence), CDR1 is GTSNPN and CDR2 is SVGIG. The sample comprised peripheral blood. This receptor was identified in a man aged 50-59 years with active or convalescent COVID-19. Recombination joined TRBV30 with TRBJ1-4; TRBD1 is a possible D gene, resting on 6 matching bases. The DNA sequence follows: TGTGCCTGGGTAACAGGGAGGGGAGAAAAACTGTTTTTT. Translated, it gives CAWVTGRGEKLFF.